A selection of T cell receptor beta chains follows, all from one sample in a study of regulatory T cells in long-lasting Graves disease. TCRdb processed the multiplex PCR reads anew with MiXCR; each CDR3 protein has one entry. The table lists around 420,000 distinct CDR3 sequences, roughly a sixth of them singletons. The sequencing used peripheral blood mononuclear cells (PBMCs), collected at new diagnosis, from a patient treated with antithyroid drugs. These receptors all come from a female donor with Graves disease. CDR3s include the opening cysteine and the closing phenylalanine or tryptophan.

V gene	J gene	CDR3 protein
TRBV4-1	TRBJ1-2	CASSMGPGKRDGYTF
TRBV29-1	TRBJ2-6	CSVPGLAGGPLGANVLTF
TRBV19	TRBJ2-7	CASSSGQGFTYEQYF
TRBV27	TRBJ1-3	CASSPGTGTGNTIYF
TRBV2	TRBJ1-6	CASSEVGQAVGSPLHF
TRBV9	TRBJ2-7	CASSHNPTRTGSSYEQYF
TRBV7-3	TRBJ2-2	CASSPAAGELFF
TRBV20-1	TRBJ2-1	CSASTSGGLSEQFF
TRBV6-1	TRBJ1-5	CATSDRGGQPQHF
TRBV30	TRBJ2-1	CAWSEGSSYNEQFF
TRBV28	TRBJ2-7	CASSTAGHSYEQYF
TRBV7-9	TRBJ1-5	CASSLVPRFGRSNQPQHF
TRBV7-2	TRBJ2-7	CASSPDRGLNEQYF
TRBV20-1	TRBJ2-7	CSARVGKPGSSYEQYF
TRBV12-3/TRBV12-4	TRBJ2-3	CASSLDRIYWGPDTQYF
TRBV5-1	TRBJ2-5	CASSLHVGETRYF
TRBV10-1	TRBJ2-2	CASGDTTNTGELFF
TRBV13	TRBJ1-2	CASSLRLDNRYTF
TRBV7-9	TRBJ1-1	CASSSREDYMNTEAFF
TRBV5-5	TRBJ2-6	CASSPRAPSGANVLTF
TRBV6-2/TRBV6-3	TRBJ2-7	CASSEPSTGGLYEQYF
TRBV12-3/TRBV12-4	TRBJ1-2	CASSHGGGVGYTF
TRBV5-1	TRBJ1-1	CASSLEGRSYTEAFF
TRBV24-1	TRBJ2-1	CAPSWAEQFF
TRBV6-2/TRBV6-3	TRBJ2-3	CASSKPTSRNTQYF
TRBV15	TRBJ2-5	CATSRDLRQQETQYF
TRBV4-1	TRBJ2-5	CASSQAQGLAGVWETQYF